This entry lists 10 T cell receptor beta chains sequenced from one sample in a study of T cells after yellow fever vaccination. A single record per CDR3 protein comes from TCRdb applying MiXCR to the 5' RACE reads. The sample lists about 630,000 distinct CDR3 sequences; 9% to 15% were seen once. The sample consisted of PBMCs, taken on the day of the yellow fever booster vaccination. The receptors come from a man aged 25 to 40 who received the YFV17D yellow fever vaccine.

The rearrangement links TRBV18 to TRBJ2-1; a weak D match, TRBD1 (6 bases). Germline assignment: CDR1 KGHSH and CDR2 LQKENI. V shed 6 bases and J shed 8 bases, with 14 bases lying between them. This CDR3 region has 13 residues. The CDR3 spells CASSINRADEQFF. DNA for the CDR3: TGTGCCAGCTCGATAAACAGGGCCGATGAGCAGTTCTTC.

This CDR3 is CASSSGAVVGETQYF. DNA of the CDR3: TGTGCCAGCAGCTCCGGTGCGGTCGTAGGGGAGACCCAGTACTTC. The chain has TRBV12-3 or TRBV12-4 and TRBJ2-5; unclear D gene. V lost 6 bases and J 5 bases, leaving 19 bases between the germline ends. The CDR3 has 15 residues.

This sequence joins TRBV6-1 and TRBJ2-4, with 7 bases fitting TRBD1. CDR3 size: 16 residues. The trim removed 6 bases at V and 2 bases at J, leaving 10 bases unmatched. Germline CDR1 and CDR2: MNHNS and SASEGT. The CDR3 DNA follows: TGTGCCAGCAGGGACCGACAGGGCAGTCCCAAAAACATTCAGTACTTC. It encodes CASRDRQGSPKNIQYF.

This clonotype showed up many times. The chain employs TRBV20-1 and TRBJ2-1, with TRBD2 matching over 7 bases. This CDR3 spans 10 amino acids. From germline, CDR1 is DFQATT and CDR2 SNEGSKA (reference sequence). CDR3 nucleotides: TGCAGAGCCCTTGGCGGGAGTCAGTTCTTC. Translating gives CRALGGSQFF.

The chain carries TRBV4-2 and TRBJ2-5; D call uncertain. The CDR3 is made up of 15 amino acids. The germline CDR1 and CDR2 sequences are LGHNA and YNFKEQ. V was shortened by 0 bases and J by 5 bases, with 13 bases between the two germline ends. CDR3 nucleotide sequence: TGTGCCAGCAGCCAAGATCTCAGGCCTCGGGAGACCCAGTACTTC. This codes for CASSQDLRPRETQYF.

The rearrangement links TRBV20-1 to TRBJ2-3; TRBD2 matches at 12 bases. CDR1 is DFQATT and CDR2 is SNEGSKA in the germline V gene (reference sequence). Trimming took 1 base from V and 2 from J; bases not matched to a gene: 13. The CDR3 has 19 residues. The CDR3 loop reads CSARVLYPRLAGDTDTQYF. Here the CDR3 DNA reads TGCAGTGCTAGAGTTCTCTACCCCCGACTAGCGGGAGACACAGATACGCAGTATTTT.

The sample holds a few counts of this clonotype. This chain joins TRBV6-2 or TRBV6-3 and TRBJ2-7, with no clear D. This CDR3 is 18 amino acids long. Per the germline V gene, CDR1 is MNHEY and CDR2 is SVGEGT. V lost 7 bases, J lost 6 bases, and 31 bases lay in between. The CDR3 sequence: CASNSLQSRSRGNLEQYF. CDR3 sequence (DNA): TGTGCCAGCAATTCTCTCCAATCGCGGTCCCGCGGTAATCTCGAGCAGTACTTC.

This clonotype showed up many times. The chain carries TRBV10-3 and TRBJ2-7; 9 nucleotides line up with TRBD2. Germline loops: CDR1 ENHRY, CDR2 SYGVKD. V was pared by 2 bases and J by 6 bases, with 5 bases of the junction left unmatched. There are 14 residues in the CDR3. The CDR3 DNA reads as TGTGCCATCAGTGAGGAAGCGGGAGGTCTCGAGCAGTACTTC. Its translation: CAISEEAGGLEQYF.

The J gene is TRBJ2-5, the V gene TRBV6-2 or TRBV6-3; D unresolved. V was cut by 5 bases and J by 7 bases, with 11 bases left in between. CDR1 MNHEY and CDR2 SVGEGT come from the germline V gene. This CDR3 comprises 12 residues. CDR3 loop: CASSTRFRTQYF. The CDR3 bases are TGTGCCAGCAGTACGAGGTTCCGGACCCAGTACTTC.

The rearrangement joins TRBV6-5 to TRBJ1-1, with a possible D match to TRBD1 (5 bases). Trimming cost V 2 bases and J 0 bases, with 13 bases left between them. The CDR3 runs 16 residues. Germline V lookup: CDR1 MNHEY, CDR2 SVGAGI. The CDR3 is CASSYTKGPMNTEAFF. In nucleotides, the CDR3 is TGTGCCAGCAGTTACACGAAGGGACCGATGAACACTGAAGCTTTCTTT.